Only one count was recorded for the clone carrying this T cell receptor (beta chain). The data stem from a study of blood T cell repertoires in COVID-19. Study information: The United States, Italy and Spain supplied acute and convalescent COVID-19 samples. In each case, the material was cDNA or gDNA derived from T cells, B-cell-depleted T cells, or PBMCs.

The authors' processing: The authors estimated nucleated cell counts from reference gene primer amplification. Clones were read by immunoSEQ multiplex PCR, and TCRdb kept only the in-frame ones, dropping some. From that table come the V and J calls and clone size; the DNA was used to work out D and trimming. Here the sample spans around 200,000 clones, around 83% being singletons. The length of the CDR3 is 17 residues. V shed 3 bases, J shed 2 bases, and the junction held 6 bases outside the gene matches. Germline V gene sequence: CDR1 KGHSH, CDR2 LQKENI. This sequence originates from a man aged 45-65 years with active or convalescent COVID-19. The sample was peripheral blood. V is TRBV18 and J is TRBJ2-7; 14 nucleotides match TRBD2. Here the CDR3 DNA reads TGTGCCAGCTCACCTCTCACGGGACTAGCGGGAGCCTACGAGCAGTACTTC. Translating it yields CASSPLTGLAGAYEQYF.